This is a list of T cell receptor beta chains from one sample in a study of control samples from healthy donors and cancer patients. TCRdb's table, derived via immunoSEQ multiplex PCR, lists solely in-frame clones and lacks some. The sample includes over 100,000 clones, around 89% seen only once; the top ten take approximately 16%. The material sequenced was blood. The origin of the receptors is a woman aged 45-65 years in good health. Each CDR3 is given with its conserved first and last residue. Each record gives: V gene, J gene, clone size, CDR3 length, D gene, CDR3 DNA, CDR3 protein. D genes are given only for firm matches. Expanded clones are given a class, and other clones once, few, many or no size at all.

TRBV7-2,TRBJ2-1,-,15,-,TGTGCCAGCAGCTTAGAAGTGTCGCAGTACAATGAGCAGTTCTTC,CASSLEVSQYNEQFF
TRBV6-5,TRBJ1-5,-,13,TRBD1,TGTGCCACCGCGACAGGGATCCATCAGCCCCAGCATTTT,CATATGIHQPQHF
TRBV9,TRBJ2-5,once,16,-,TGTGCCAGCAGCGTAGCCCCCGTCCCCCCTCAAGAGACCCAGTACTTC,CASSVAPVPPQETQYF
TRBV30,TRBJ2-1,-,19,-,TGTGCCTGGAGCCGCAGGGGAAGTTTTGTGGGAGGTACCTACAATGAGCAGTTCTTC,CAWSRRGSFVGGTYNEQFF
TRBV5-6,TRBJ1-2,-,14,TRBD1,TGTGCCAGCAGCCCGGGACAGGGAGATTGGGGCTACACCTTC,CASSPGQGDWGYTF
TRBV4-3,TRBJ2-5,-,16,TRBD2,TGCGCCAGCAGCCAAGAGATGTGGGGGGGAGGAGAGACCCAGTACTTC,CASSQEMWGGGETQYF
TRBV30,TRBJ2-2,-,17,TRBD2,TGTGCCTGGACGGAGGGCAAGCTAGCGGGACACACCGGGGAGCTGTTTTTT,CAWTEGKLAGHTGELFF
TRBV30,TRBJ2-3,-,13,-,TGTGCCTGGACCGGACCGGGTGGTATGGCGCAGTATTTT,CAWTGPGGMAQYF
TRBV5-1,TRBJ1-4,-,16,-,TGCGCCAGCAGCCGGAGTCACCGTGCAACTAATGAAAAACTGTTTTTT,CASSRSHRATNEKLFF
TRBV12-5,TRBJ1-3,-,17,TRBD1,TGTGCTAGTGGTGACTACAGGGGCCCCAGCTCTGGAAACACCATATATTTT,CASGDYRGPSSGNTIYF
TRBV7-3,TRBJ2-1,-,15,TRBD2,TGTGCCAGCAGCTTAGGGACTAGCGGATACAATGAGCAGTTCTTC,CASSLGTSGYNEQFF
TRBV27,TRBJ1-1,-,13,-,TGTGCCAGCAGTTTATGGGCGAACACTGAAGCTTTCTTT,CASSLWANTEAFF
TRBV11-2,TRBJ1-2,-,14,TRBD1,TGTGCCAGCAGCTTAGGAGGGGGCAGTAATGGCTACACCTTC,CASSLGGGSNGYTF
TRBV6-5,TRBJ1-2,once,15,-,TGTGCCAGCAACGCCGGCGGGGTGGAATCCTATGGCTACACCTTC,CASNAGGVESYGYTF
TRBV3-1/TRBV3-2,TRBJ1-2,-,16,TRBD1,TGTGCCAGCAGCCAAGTGGGACAGGGCCTAATCTATGGCTACACCTTC,CASSQVGQGLIYGYTF
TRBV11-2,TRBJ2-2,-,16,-,TGTGCCAGCAGCCCGGCGGGACAGAGGACCACCGGGGAGCTGTTTTTT,CASSPAGQRTTGELFF
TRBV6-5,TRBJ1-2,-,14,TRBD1,TGTGCCACAAAAGGGGACAGGGTAGTCTATGGCTACACCTTC,CATKGDRVVYGYTF
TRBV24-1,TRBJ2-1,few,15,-,TGTGCCACCAGTGATATTAGGGGGTCCAGAAATGAGCAGTTCTTC,CATSDIRGSRNEQFF
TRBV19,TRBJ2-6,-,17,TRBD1,TGTGCCAGTAATAATGGACAGGGGGTATCTGGGGCCAACGTCCTGACTTTC,CASNNGQGVSGANVLTF
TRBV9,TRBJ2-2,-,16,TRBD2,TGTGCCAGCAACTCGGGACTAGCGGGAGTGACCGGGGAGCTGTTTTTT,CASNSGLAGVTGELFF
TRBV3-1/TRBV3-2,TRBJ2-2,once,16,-,TGTGCCAGCAGCTACGCAGGGGTTAGGTCCCCCGGGGAGCTGTTTTTT,CASSYAGVRSPGELFF
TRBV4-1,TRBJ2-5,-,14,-,TGCGCCAGCAGCCCAACGACTACCTTTGAGACCCAGTACTTC,CASSPTTTFETQYF
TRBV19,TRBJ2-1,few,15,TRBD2,TGTGCCAGTAGTATAGAGGCGGGGGGGCGGTATGAGCAGTTCTTC,CASSIEAGGRYEQFF
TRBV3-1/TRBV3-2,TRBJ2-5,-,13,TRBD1,TGTGCCAGCAGCCGGGACAGGGGAGAGACCCAGTACTTC,CASSRDRGETQYF
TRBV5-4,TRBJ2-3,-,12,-,TGTGCCAGCAGGGATGGGGTTGGCACGCAGTATTTT,CASRDGVGTQYF
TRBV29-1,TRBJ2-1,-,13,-,TGCAGCGTTTGGGGGGGCGGGCGGCGTGAGCAGTTCTTC,CSVWGGGRREQFF
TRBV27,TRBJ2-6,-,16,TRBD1,TGTGCCAGCACACCCGGGACAGGGTTCGGGGCCAACGTCCTGACTTTC,CASTPGTGFGANVLTF
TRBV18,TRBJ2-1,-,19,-,TGTGCCAGCTCACCCCCATCGGGGAGCGGGTTCAGCTCCTACAATGAGCAGTTCTTC,CASSPPSGSGFSSYNEQFF
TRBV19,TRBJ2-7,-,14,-,TGTGCCAGTAGTATATTACTAGGCGGGACCGAGCAGTACTTC,CASSILLGGTEQYF
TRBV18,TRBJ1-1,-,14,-,TGTGCCAGCTCACGTGAGGATATGAACACTGAAGCTTTCTTT,CASSREDMNTEAFF
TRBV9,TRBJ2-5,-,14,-,TGTGCCAGCAGCCCACGCACCCCCGGGGCGACCCAGTACTTC,CASSPRTPGATQYF
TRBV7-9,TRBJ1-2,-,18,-,TGTGCCAGCAGCCCAGACTATGGGTTCAGACAGGAGGGGAATGGCTACACCTTC,CASSPDYGFRQEGNGYTF
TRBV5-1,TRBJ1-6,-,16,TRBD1,TGCGCCAGCAGCCCCCGGACAGGGGGCAATAATTCACCCCTCCACTTT,CASSPRTGGNNSPLHF
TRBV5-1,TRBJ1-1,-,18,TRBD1,TGCGCCAGCAGCTCGGAACTAGGACAGGCCCATAGAAAGACTGAAGCTTTCTTT,CASSSELGQAHRKTEAFF
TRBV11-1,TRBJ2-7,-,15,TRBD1,TGTGCCAGCAGCTTGGACAGGTCGAGCTCCTACGAGCAGTACTTC,CASSLDRSSSYEQYF
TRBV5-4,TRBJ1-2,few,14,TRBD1,TGTGCCAGCACCCTCGGGACAGCACTATATGGCTACACCTTC,CASTLGTALYGYTF
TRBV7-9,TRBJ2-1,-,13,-,TGTGCCAGCAGCACCCAGGGGTTCAATGAGCAGTTCTTC,CASSTQGFNEQFF
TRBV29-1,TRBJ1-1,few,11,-,TGCAGCTCCTCAGACTCGACCGGGGCTTTCTTT,CSSSDSTGAFF
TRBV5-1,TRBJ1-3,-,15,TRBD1,TGCGCCAGCAGCTCGTCAGGGGGTTCTGGAAACACCATATATTTT,CASSSSGGSGNTIYF
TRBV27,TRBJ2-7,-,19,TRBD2,TGTGCCAGCAGTCCCAACCTAATAACTAGCGGGGGGGTGAAATACGAGCAGTACTTC,CASSPNLITSGGVKYEQYF
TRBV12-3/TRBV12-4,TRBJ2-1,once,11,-,TGTGCCAGCAGTATCGGACTAGAGCAGTTCTTC,CASSIGLEQFF
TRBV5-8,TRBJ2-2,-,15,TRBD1,TGTGCCAGCAGCTTGGGACAGGGGGTCCCCGGGGAGCTGTTTTTT,CASSLGQGVPGELFF
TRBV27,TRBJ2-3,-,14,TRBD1,TGTGCCAGCAGTTGGCAGGGGGACACAGATACGCAGTATTTT,CASSWQGDTDTQYF